This T cell receptor (beta chain) was retrieved from a study of cytomegalovirus exposure and HLA in healthy donors. Regarding the study as a whole: In an earlier analysis, productive rearrangement rates for most beta V segments clustered near 87% or 30%. The classifier, whose performance was assessed in both the original and validation cohorts, reportedly diagnosed cytomegalovirus status with high specificity and sensitivity. TCR beta sequences reportedly predicted the HLA-A and HLA-B alleles of most subjects accurately.

PCR employed 60 Vbeta and 13 Jbeta primers. The assay was immunoSEQ multiplex PCR, and TCRdb's table has in-frame clones only and misses some. Found here are over 85,000 clones, over 75% of them singletons; the top ten hold under 5.5%. With regard to this clone: Its antigen is not known. At one of its ends the junction is not consistent with the germline gene, which may arise from a read error.

Germline-derived CDR1 and CDR2 are SGHDT and YYEEEE. The length of the CDR3 is 15 residues. The chain joins TRBV5-6 to TRBJ1-1; 8 bases are shared with TRBD1. The TCR sequence derives from a man aged 35 to 55 in good health and CMV-seropositive. Sequenced material: PBMCs. For the CDR3, the DNA is TGTGCCAGCAGCTTGGCGGTCAGGGGGCGAACGGTGGGGTCCTTT. Its translation: CASSLAVRGRTVGSF.